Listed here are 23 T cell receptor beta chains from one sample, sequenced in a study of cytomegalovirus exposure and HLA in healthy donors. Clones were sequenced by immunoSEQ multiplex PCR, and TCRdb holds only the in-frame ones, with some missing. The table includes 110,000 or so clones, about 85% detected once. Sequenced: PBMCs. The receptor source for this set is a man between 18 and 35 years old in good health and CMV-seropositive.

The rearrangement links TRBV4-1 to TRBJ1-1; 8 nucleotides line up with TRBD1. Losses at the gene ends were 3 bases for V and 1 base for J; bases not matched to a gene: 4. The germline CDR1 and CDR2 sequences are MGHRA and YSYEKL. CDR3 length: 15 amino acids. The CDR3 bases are TGCGCCAGCAGCCAGGTGGGACAGGAGAACACTGAAGCTTTCTTT. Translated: CASSQVGQENTEAFF.

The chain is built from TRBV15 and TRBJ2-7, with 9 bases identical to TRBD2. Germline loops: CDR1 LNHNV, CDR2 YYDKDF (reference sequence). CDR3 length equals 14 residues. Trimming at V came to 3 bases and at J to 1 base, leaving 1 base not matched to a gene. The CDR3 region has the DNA TGTGCCACCAGCAGGGCGGGGGGGTCCTACGAGCAGTACTTC. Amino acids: CATSRAGGSYEQYF.

The CDR3 loop reads CASSESQGIVGELFF. The CDR3, as DNA: TGTGCCAGCAGTGAATCACAGGGGATCGTCGGGGAGCTGTTTTTT. J is TRBJ2-2 and V is TRBV25-1; 7 nucleotides match TRBD1. This CDR3 region has 15 residues. Germline V gene lookup returns CDR1 MGHDK and CDR2 SYGVNS. J lost 7 bases, V lost 1 base, and 6 bases had no gene match.

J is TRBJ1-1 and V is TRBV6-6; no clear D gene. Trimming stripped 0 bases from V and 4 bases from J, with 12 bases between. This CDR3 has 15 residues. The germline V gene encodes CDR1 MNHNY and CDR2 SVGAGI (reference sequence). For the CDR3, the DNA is TGTGCCAGCAGTTACTCGCTTGGTATCGGCACTGAAGCTTTCTTT. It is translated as CASSYSLGIGTEAFF.

The CDR3 DNA reads as TGCGCCACCTATTCCGGGACAGGGGTCGACGAGCAGTACTTC. Translation: CATYSGTGVDEQYF. The chain uses TRBV10-1 and TRBJ2-7; 10 bases map to TRBD1. Germline assignment: CDR1 WNHNN and CDR2 SYGVQD (reference sequence). After removal of 10 bases from V and 5 bases from J, the junction contained 11 bases not matched to a gene. CDR3 length equals 14 residues.

The CDR3 sequence is CASTPGIGGAYEQYF. The DNA of the CDR3 is TGTGCCAGCACTCCCGGTATAGGGGGTGCCTACGAGCAGTACTTC. The V and J genes are TRBV28 and TRBJ2-7; D might be TRBD1 (6 bases). CDR1 and CDR2 (germline): MDHEN, SYDVKM. The ends were cut back, 7 bases at V and 2 bases at J, with 18 bases in the middle. This CDR3 has 15 amino acids. The full variable domain, completed using reference TRBV28 and TRBJ2-7, is DVKVTQSSRYLVKRTGEKVFLECVQDMDHENMFWYRQDPGLGLRLIYFSYDVKMKEKGDIPEGYSVSREKKERFSLILESASTNQTSMYLCASTPGIGGAYEQYFGPGTRLTVT.

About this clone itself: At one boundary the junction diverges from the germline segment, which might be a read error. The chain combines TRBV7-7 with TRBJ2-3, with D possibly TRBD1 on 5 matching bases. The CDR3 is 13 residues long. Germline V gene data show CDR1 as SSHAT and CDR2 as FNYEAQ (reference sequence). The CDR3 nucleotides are TGTGCTAGCAGCTTGGTCAGGGCGGATACGCAGTATTTT. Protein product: CASSLVRADTQYF. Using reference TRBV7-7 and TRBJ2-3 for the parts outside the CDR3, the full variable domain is GAGVSQSPRYKVTKRGQDVTLRCDPISSHATLYWYQQALGQGPEFLTYFNYEAQPDKSGLPSDRFSAERPEGSISTLTIQRTEQRDSAMYRCASSLVRADTQYFGPGTRLTVL.

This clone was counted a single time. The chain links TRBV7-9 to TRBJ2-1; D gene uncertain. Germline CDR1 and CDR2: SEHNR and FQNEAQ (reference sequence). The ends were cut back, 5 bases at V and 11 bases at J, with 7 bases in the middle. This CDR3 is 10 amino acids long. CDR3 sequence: CASSQTQQFF. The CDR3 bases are TGTGCCAGCAGCCAGACACAGCAGTTCTTC.

Written as DNA, the CDR3 is TGTGCCAGCAGCACAGCCGGGAGTTTCAACACTGAAGCTTTCTTT. This gives the protein CASSTAGSFNTEAFF. This sequence joins TRBV5-6 and TRBJ1-1; no firm D call. The CDR3 loop spans 15 amino acids. Germline V gene sequence: CDR1 SGHDT, CDR2 YYEEEE. The V and J ends lost 4 bases and 2 bases respectively, with 15 bases between them.

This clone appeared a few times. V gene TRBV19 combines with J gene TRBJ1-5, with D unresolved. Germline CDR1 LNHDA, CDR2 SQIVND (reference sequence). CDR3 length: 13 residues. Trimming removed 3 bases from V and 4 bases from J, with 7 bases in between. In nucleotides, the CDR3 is TGTGCCAGTAGTATCCCTAGTAATCAGCCCCAGCATTTT. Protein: CASSIPSNQPQHF.

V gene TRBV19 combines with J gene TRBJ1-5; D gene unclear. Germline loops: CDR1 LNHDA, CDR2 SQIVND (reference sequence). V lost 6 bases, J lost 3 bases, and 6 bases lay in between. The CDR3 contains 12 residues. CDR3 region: CASSPHNQPQHF. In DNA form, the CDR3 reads TGTGCCAGTAGCCCCCACAATCAGCCCCAGCATTTT. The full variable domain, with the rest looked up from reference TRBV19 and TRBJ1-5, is DGGITQSPKYLFRKEGQNVTLSCEQNLNHDAMYWYRQDPGQGLRLIYYSQIVNDFQKGDIAEGYSVSREKKESFPLTVTSAQKNPTAFYLCASSPHNQPQHFGDGTRLSIL.

The CDR3 loop reads CASSVVSGGASAQYF. CDR3 nucleotides: TGTGCCAGCAGCGTAGTCAGCGGGGGGGCCTCCGCGCAGTATTTT. The genes are TRBV9 and TRBJ2-3; 10 nucleotides align to TRBD2. Germline V gives CDR1 SGDLS, CDR2 YYNGEE. CDR3 length: 15 amino acids. Germline trimming cut 0 bases from V and 10 bases from J; bases unmatched to any gene: 8.

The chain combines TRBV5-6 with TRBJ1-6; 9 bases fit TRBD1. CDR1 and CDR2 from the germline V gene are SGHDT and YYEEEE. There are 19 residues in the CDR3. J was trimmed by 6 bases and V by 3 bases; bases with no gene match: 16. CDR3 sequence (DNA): TGTGCCAGCAGCTCAAAACCCCTGGGGGGACAGGGACGTAATTCACCCCTCCACTTT. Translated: CASSSKPLGGQGRNSPLHF.

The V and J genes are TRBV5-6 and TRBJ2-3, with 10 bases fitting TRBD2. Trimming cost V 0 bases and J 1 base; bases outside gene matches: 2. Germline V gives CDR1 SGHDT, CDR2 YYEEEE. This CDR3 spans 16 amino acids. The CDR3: CASSLVSGGGTDTQYF. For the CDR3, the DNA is TGTGCCAGCAGCTTGGTGAGCGGGGGGGGCACAGATACGCAGTATTTT.

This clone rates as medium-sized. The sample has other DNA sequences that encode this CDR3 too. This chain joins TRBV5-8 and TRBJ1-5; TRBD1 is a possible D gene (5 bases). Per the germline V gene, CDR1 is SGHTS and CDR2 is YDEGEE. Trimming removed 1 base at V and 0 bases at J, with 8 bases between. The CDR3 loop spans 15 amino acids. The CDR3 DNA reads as TGTGCCAGCAGCTTGCAGGGATATAGCAATCAGCCCCAGCATTTT. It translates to CASSLQGYSNQPQHF.

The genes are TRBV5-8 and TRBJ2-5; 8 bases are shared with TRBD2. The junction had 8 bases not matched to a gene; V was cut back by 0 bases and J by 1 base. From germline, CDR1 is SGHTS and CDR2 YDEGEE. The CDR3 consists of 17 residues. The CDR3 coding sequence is TGTGCCAGCAGCTTGGCCGGGAGGGGGAGACTCCAAGAGACCCAGTACTTC. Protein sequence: CASSLAGRGRLQETQYF. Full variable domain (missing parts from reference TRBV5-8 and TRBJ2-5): EAGVTQSPTHLIKTRGQQATLRCSPISGHTSVYWYQQALGLGLQFLLWYDEGEERNRGNFPPRFSGRQFPNYSSELNVNALELEDSALYLCASSLAGRGRLQETQYFGPGTRLLVL.

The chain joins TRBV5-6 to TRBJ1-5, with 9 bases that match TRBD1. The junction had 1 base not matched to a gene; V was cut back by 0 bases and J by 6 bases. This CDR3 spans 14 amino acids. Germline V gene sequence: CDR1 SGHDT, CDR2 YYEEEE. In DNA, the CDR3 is TGTGCCAGCAGCTTGGGGACAGGGGTTCAGCCCCAGCATTTT. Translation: CASSLGTGVQPQHF.

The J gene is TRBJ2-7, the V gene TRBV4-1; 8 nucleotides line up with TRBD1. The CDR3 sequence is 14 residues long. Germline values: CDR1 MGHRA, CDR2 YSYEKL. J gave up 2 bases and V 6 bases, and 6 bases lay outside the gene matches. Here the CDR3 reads CASSPGTGTYEQYF. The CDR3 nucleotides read TGCGCCAGCAGTCCCGGGACAGGAACCTACGAGCAGTACTTC.

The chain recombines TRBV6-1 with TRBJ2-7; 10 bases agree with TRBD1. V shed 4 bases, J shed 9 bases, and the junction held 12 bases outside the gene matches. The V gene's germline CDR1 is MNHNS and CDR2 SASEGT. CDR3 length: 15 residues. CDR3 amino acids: CASSVAGTGANRQYF. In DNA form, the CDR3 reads TGTGCCAGCAGTGTCGCCGGGACAGGGGCAAATCGGCAGTACTTC.

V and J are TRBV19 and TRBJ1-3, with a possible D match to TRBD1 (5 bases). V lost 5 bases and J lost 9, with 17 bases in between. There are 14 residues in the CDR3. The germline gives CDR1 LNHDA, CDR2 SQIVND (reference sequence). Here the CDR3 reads CASSSRTRAFTIYF. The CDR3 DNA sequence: TGTGCCAGTAGTTCTCGGACACGGGCGTTCACCATATATTTT.

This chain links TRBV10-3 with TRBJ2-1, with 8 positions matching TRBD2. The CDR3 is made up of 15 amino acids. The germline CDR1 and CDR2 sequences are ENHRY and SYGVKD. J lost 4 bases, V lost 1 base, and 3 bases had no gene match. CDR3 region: CAISELAGLYNEQFF. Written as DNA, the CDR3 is TGTGCCATCAGTGAGTTAGCGGGATTATACAATGAGCAGTTCTTC.

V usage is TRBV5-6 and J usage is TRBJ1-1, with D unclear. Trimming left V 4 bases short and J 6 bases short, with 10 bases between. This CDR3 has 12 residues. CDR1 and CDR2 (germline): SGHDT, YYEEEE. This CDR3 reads CASSHESPEAFF. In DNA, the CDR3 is TGTGCCAGCAGCCACGAGTCCCCTGAAGCTTTCTTT.

In DNA form, the CDR3 reads TGCGCCAGCAGCTTGGGGACAGGCGCCACCACAGATACGCAGTATTTT. Amino acid sequence: CASSLGTGATTDTQYF. The chain recombines TRBV5-1 with TRBJ2-3, with TRBD1 matching over 7 bases. From germline, CDR1 is SGHRS and CDR2 YFSETQ. The CDR3 extends over 16 amino acids. The V gene end was trimmed by 0 bases and the J gene end by 2 bases; junction bases not matched to a gene: 6.